Following are 15 T cell receptor beta chains from one sample sequenced in a study of blood T cell repertoires in COVID-19. Sequencing used immunoSEQ multiplex PCR; TCRdb keeps in-frame clones, though not all of them. The profile shows over 300,000 clones, around 89% of them singletons. The sequenced sample was peripheral blood. The source is a man aged 18 to 35 with active or convalescent COVID-19.

The V and J genes are TRBV4-3 and TRBJ1-1; 9 positions agree with TRBD1. The CDR3 consists of 17 residues. The J segment lost 5 bases and the V segment lost 0 bases, leaving 10 bases of the junction unmatched. Looked up from germline, CDR1 is LGHNA and CDR2 is YSLEER. The CDR3, as DNA: TGCGCCAGCAGCCAAGATCGGTCGGGACAGGGAAAAACTGAAGCTTTCTTT. As protein: CASSQDRSGQGKTEAFF.

Remarks on this clone: A read error may account for a junction end that differs from germline. CDR3 nucleotide sequence: TGTGCCAGCAGTTACTCCCCCTACTCTGGGGCCAACGTGCTGACTTTC. Encoded protein: CASSYSPYSGANVLTF. This sequence joins TRBV6-5 and TRBJ2-6; possible D gene TRBD1, 5 bases. This CDR3 contains 16 residues. The germline gives CDR1 MNHEY, CDR2 SVGAGI.

The count of this clone is one. The chain is built from TRBV4-1 and TRBJ2-3; 8 nucleotides align to TRBD2. The CDR3 loop spans 20 amino acids. Looked up from germline, CDR1 is MGHRA and CDR2 is YSYEKL. The V segment lost 2 bases and the J segment 1 base; nucleotides outside the gene matches: 17. The CDR3 region is CASSQRRSATGGVGTDTQYF. CDR3 coding DNA: TGCGCCAGCAGCCAACGCAGGTCGGCTACGGGGGGGGTCGGCACAGATACGCAGTATTTT.

In this sample, this clone turned up many times. J is TRBJ1-2 and V is TRBV14, with 8 bases fitting TRBD1. Trimming took 4 bases from V and 4 from J; bases not matched to a gene: 11. This CDR3 spans 16 amino acids. Germline V gives CDR1 SGHDN, CDR2 FVKESK. The chain's CDR3 is CASSLRDRPFGYGYTF. The CDR3 coding sequence is TGTGCCAGCAGCCTCCGGGACAGGCCCTTCGGCTATGGCTACACCTTC.

V gene TRBV28 combines with J gene TRBJ2-7, with D maybe TRBD1 (7 bases). The CDR3 has 15 amino acids. V was pared by 5 bases and J by 0 bases, with 14 bases between. Germline lookup yields CDR1 MDHEN and CDR2 SYDVKM. CDR3 DNA sequence: TGTGCCAGCAGTCATACAGGGGAGGCCTCCTACGAGCAGTACTTC. This codes for CASSHTGEASYEQYF.

This chain joins TRBV7-6 and TRBJ2-3; tentatively, D is TRBD2 (7 bases). The CDR3 runs to 16 residues. The V and J ends lost 1 base and 0 bases respectively, with 11 bases between them. The germline V gene has CDR1 SGHVS and CDR2 FNYEAQ. The CDR3 here is CASSLVGGDSTDTQYF. DNA for the CDR3: TGTGCCAGCAGCTTAGTAGGGGGGGATAGCACAGATACGCAGTATTTT.

The V gene is TRBV7-9, the J gene TRBJ1-6; tentative D call: TRBD1 (6 bases). The CDR3 length is 15 residues. From germline, CDR1 is SEHNR and CDR2 FQNEAQ (reference sequence). The germline V and J ends were trimmed by 1 base and 10 bases, with 14 bases remaining between them. CDR3 sequence (DNA): TGTGCCAGCAGCTTAGGCAGGGGCGAGTCATCACCCCTCCACTTT. It codes for CASSLGRGESSPLHF.

This chain uses TRBV20-1 with TRBJ2-7, with no clear D. There are 10 residues in the CDR3. V shed 6 bases and J shed 2 bases, with 5 bases lying between them. The germline V gene encodes CDR1 DFQATT and CDR2 SNEGSKA (reference sequence). In DNA form, the CDR3 reads TGCAGTGCCCCCGCCTACGAGCAGTACTTC. It is translated as CSAPAYEQYF.

V and J are TRBV7-9 and TRBJ2-3; weak D call: TRBD1 (6 bases). V shed 4 bases and J shed 3 bases, with 17 bases lying between them. This CDR3 is 16 amino acids long. Germline V lookup: CDR1 SEHNR, CDR2 FQNEAQ (reference sequence). The DNA of the CDR3 is TGTGCCAGCAGCTCTAGTGGGACACGGCCAACAGATACGCAGTATTTT. Protein product: CASSSSGTRPTDTQYF.

The table lists this clone with a count of one. This chain links TRBV2 with TRBJ2-5; tentative D call: TRBD2 (6 bases). Trimming took 3 bases from V and 5 from J, leaving 13 bases between them. CDR1 and CDR2 from the germline V gene are SNHLY and FYNNEI. The length of the CDR3 is 14 residues. The CDR3 reads CASSDGRAGETQYF. CDR3 nucleotides: TGTGCCAGCAGTGACGGACGGGCGGGGGAGACCCAGTACTTC.

The chain links TRBV19 to TRBJ1-5, with 9 bases lining up with TRBD1. Germline lookup yields CDR1 LNHDA and CDR2 SQIVND (reference sequence). V shed 8 bases, J shed 0 bases, and the junction held 5 bases outside the gene matches. The CDR3 is made up of 15 amino acids. This chain's CDR3 is CASGTGKNSNQPQHF. The DNA for the CDR3 is TGTGCCAGTGGGACAGGGAAAAATAGCAATCAGCCCCAGCATTTT.

The rearrangement uses TRBV29-1 and TRBJ2-2; D is unresolved. V lost 4 bases, J lost 2 bases, and 11 bases lay in between. This CDR3 is 14 amino acids long. CDR1 and CDR2 from the germline V gene are SQVTM and ANQGSEA. In DNA, the CDR3 is TGCAGCGTTGTTGGAGCGTCCAACACCGGGGAGCTGTTTTTT. Translated: CSVVGASNTGELFF.

This rearrangement joins TRBV9 to TRBJ1-4; 7 bases line up with TRBD1. With 0 bases clipped from V and 8 bases from J, the junction kept 7 bases outside the gene matches. Germline-derived CDR1 and CDR2 are SGDLS and YYNGEE. The CDR3 has 15 residues. CDR3: CASSVADRVLEKLFF. The CDR3 nucleotides are TGTGCCAGCAGCGTAGCAGACAGGGTATTAGAAAAACTGTTTTTT. The full variable domain, rest sourced from reference TRBV9 and TRBJ1-4, is DSGVTQTPKHLITATGQRVTLRCSPRSGDLSVYWYQQSLDQGLQFLIQYYNGEERAKGNILERFSAQQFPDLHSELNLSSLELGDSALYFCASSVADRVLEKLFFGSGTQLSVL.

V is TRBV3-1 (or the pseudogene TRBV3-2) and J is TRBJ2-5; possible D gene TRBD2, 5 bases. CDR1 and CDR2 from the germline V gene are LGHDT and YNNKEL (reference sequence). The CDR3 consists of 12 residues. Deletions cut 6 bases from V and 5 bases from J, with 10 bases between. Here the CDR3 reads CASRLAAETQYF. CDR3 bases: TGTGCCAGCAGGCTAGCCGCGGAGACCCAGTACTTC.

J is TRBJ2-3 and V is TRBV6-2 or TRBV6-3, with 7 bases aligning to TRBD1. Germline-derived CDR1 and CDR2 are MNHEY and SVGEGT. V shed 2 bases, J shed 2 bases, and the junction held 10 bases outside the gene matches. The CDR3 has 17 amino acids. The CDR3 here is CASSYPTGQIFTDTQYF. For the CDR3, the DNA is TGTGCCAGCAGTTACCCGACAGGGCAAATCTTCACAGATACGCAGTATTTT.